This TCR beta chain was captured by sequencing in a study of blood T cells in healthy people across ages. General study points: Age showed a roughly linear inverse relationship with TCR beta diversity per million T cells. Investigators viewed diversity estimates from one million T cells as underestimates, the study reported.

PCR was performed a second time for roughly 7 to 11 cycles using a sample-barcoded 5' primer and a J-beta primer mix. TCRdb fed the 5' RACE reads into MiXCR, producing one record per CDR3 protein. The table lists hundreds of thousands of distinct CDR3 sequences, around 52% of them singletons. The study isolated at least 6.5 million PBMCs from each sample. The extraction recovered at least 6 micrograms of total RNA per sample. A remark on this clonotype: Its target is unknown.

CDR3 size: 16 residues. Germline V CDR1 and CDR2: SGHTA, FQGNSA. With V trimmed by 4 bases and J by 8 bases, 11 bases remained unmatched. Input material: blood. The TCR was taken from an elderly woman in good health. This chain joins TRBV7-2 and TRBJ2-2, with TRBD1 identical over 9 bases. DNA for the CDR3: TGTGCCAGCAGCTCCTACGGGACAGGGAGAACGGGGGAGCTGTTTTTT. Its translation is CASSSYGTGRTGELFF.